This passage covers 24 T cell receptor beta chains from one sample sequenced in a study of control samples from healthy donors and cancer patients. Some clones are missing from TCRdb's copy, which holds only in-frame ones; the method was immunoSEQ multiplex PCR. The sample shows roughly 30,000 clones, 70% to 90% of them seen only once. Sequencing was performed on formalin-fixed, paraffin-embedded tissue. These receptor sequences come from a female donor with melanoma.

V gene TRBV18 combines with J gene TRBJ1-1; a possible D gene is TRBD1 (5 bases). V was pared by 0 bases and J by 1 base, with 9 bases between. Per germline, CDR1 KGHSH and CDR2 LQKENI. This CDR3 has 15 amino acids. The CDR3 DNA reads TGTGCCAGCTCACCACCCGCCAGGGCGAACACTGAAGCTTTCTTT. It codes for CASSPPARANTEAFF.

CDR3 coding DNA: TGTGCCAGCAGCTTAGCAGTGGCTAGCGGATACAATGAGCAGTTCTTC. It codes for CASSLAVASGYNEQFF. This chain links TRBV7-2 with TRBJ2-1, with TRBD2 identical over 7 bases. The CDR3 runs 16 residues. Germline V gene data show CDR1 as SGHTA and CDR2 as FQGNSA. V gave up 0 bases and J gave up 4 bases; unmatched junction bases: 6.

The chain uses TRBV19 and TRBJ1-1; D is possibly TRBD1 (5 bases). V dropped 7 bases and J dropped 6 bases, with 18 bases sitting between them. The germline CDR1 and CDR2 sequences are LNHDA and SQIVND (reference sequence). The CDR3 length is 14 residues. The CDR3 region has the DNA TGTGCCAGTAACCTCCCCGGGACGGACCCTGAAGCTTTCTTT. Protein product: CASNLPGTDPEAFF.

The chain couples TRBV5-1 to TRBJ2-4, with D maybe TRBD2 (6 bases). Between the trimmed V and J ends, which lost 3 bases and 6 bases, there was a span of 10 bases. Germline-derived CDR1 and CDR2 are SGHRS and YFSETQ. This CDR3 has 13 amino acids. Here the CDR3 reads CASSSGGRNIQYF. The CDR3 bases are TGCGCCAGCAGCTCCGGAGGGCGAAACATTCAGTACTTC.

The gene calls are TRBV30 and TRBJ2-1, with 9 positions matching TRBD2. The CDR3 contains 14 residues. The J segment lost 6 bases and the V segment lost 2 bases, leaving 5 bases of the junction unmatched. Germline V lookup: CDR1 GTSNPN, CDR2 SVGIG (reference sequence). For the CDR3, the DNA is TGTGCCTGGAGTCTTTTAGCGGGAGTCAATGAGCAGTTCTTC. It is translated as CAWSLLAGVNEQFF.

This clone was recorded once. As DNA, the CDR3 is TGTGCCAGCTCACCAGGGTCAGCTATTAACAATGAGCAGTTCTTC. Its protein product is CASSPGSAINNEQFF. The gene calls are TRBV18 and TRBJ2-1, with D uncertain. From germline, CDR1 is KGHSH and CDR2 LQKENI. This CDR3 has 15 residues. Trimming took off 2 bases at V and 5 bases at J, with 13 bases between the two ends.

V gene TRBV18 combines with J gene TRBJ2-1, with a weak D call TRBD2 (6 bases). The CDR3 spans 17 residues. Between the trimmed V and J ends, which lost 2 bases and 3 bases, there was a span of 17 bases. Germline V lookup: CDR1 KGHSH, CDR2 LQKENI. Here the CDR3 DNA reads TGTGCCAGCTCACCAAGGGGAACGGGAGAAGGCTACAATGAGCAGTTCTTC. It is translated as CASSPRGTGEGYNEQFF.

The V gene is TRBV2, the J gene TRBJ2-5; 8 nucleotides line up with TRBD1. This CDR3 is 15 amino acids long. V gave up 3 bases and J gave up 5 bases; unmatched junction bases: 8. CDR1 SNHLY and CDR2 FYNNEI come from the germline V gene. The CDR3 nucleotides read TGTGCCAGCAGTGACGGACAGGGCGTTATGGAGACCCAGTACTTC. This codes for CASSDGQGVMETQYF.

The table lists this clone with a few counts. V gene TRBV18 combines with J gene TRBJ2-6; D possibly uses TRBD1 or TRBD2 (5 bases each). Germline lookup yields CDR1 KGHSH and CDR2 LQKENI. Trimming shortened V by 1 base and J by 2 bases, and 9 bases separated the two germline ends. This CDR3 spans 16 amino acids. The CDR3 loop is CASSPRGRTGANVLTF. The DNA for the CDR3 is TGTGCCAGCTCACCACGGGGACGAACTGGGGCCAACGTCCTGACTTTC.

The CDR3: CATSSWGTSGTDTQYF. CDR3 in DNA: TGTGCCACCAGCAGTTGGGGGACTAGCGGGACAGATACGCAGTATTTT. V is TRBV15 and J is TRBJ2-3; 12 bases line up with TRBD2. Looked up from germline, CDR1 is LNHNV and CDR2 is YYDKDF (reference sequence). CDR3 length: 16 residues. J was trimmed by 3 bases and V by 3 bases; bases with no gene match: 4.

The rearrangement joins TRBV7-2 to TRBJ1-4; D is uncertain. The CDR3 totals 14 residues. The V and J ends lost 2 bases and 2 bases respectively, with 6 bases between them. Per germline, CDR1 SGHTA and CDR2 FQGNSA. DNA for the CDR3: TGTGCCAGCAGCTTATTAGGGACTAATGAAAAACTGTTTTTT. It codes for CASSLLGTNEKLFF.

This chain uses TRBV4-3 with TRBJ2-1; TRBD2 agrees at 8 bases. Losses at the gene ends were 1 base for V and 2 bases for J; bases not matched to a gene: 4. CDR1 and CDR2 (germline): LGHNA, YSLEER. CDR3 length equals 16 residues. For the CDR3, the DNA is TGCGCCAGCAGCCAAGGGAACGGGGGGGCCTACAATGAGCAGTTCTTC. This gives the protein CASSQGNGGAYNEQFF.

The J gene is TRBJ2-3, the V gene TRBV18; D remains unclear. The germline V gene has CDR1 KGHSH and CDR2 LQKENI. Trimming removed 0 bases from V and 4 bases from J, with 5 bases in between. The CDR3 totals 13 residues. The CDR3 nucleotides are TGTGCCAGCTCACCACCGGGCGCAGATACGCAGTATTTT. Protein product: CASSPPGADTQYF.

This clone was recorded once. The chain has TRBV18 and TRBJ2-3; D is unclear. Per germline, CDR1 KGHSH and CDR2 LQKENI. The CDR3 spans 14 residues. Between the trimmed V and J ends, which lost 3 bases and 7 bases, there was a span of 14 bases. The CDR3 DNA follows: TGTGCCAGCTCACCTAATGCTTGGGAAAATACGCAGTATTTT. Translating gives CASSPNAWENTQYF.

The rearrangement links TRBV6-5 to TRBJ2-7; 7 nucleotides align to TRBD1. The CDR3 runs to 13 residues. With 6 bases clipped from V and 2 bases from J, the junction kept 4 bases outside the gene matches. Germline V gives CDR1 MNHEY, CDR2 SVGAGI. The DNA of the CDR3 is TGTGCCAGCAGCTTGCAGGGGGCCTACGAGCAGTACTTC. Protein product: CASSLQGAYEQYF.

The J gene is TRBJ1-1, the V gene TRBV19; 7 bases align to TRBD1. The CDR3 has 16 amino acids. Looked up from germline, CDR1 is LNHDA and CDR2 is SQIVND (reference sequence). The trim removed 4 bases at V and 5 bases at J, leaving 13 bases unmatched. The CDR3 DNA sequence: TGTGCCAGTAGTAGATCCCCCAGGGGGAAGGGGACTGAAGCTTTCTTT. This sequence encodes CASSRSPRGKGTEAFF.

The chain carries TRBV19 and TRBJ1-4; D gene uncertain. Germline assignment: CDR1 LNHDA and CDR2 SQIVND (reference sequence). V lost 1 base, J lost 8 bases, and 17 bases lay in between. CDR3 length: 16 residues. For the CDR3, the DNA is TGTGCCAGTAGTATAGTGCACCCCTTAATAGGAGAAAAACTGTTTTTT. Translation gives CASSIVHPLIGEKLFF.

The chain combines TRBV7-9 with TRBJ1-5; 7 positions match TRBD1. The CDR3 spans 14 residues. Unmatched junction bases numbered 4, after V lost 5 bases and J lost 3 bases. CDR1 SEHNR and CDR2 FQNEAQ come from the germline V gene (reference sequence). The CDR3 reads CASSPGQLNQPQHF. The DNA of the CDR3 is TGTGCCAGCAGCCCGGGACAGCTCAATCAGCCCCAGCATTTT.

The chain employs TRBV5-8 and TRBJ2-3, with D possibly TRBD1 on 5 matching bases. There are 11 residues in the CDR3. Trimming stripped 10 bases from V and 1 base from J, with 7 bases between. Germline V gives CDR1 SGHTS, CDR2 YDEGEE. The CDR3 DNA is TGTGCCTTCAGGGGCACAGATACGCAGTATTTT. Translation: CAFRGTDTQYF.

CDR3 DNA: TGTGCCAGCAGCTTAGTAGGGGGAGGGGCTGGTGAGCAGTTCTTC. Amino acids: CASSLVGGGAGEQFF. The chain joins TRBV7-3 to TRBJ2-1, with D possibly being TRBD2 (7 bases). Germline V lookup: CDR1 SGHTA, CDR2 FQGTGA. The CDR3 is 15 amino acids. The ends were cut back, 2 bases at V and 9 bases at J, with 17 bases in the middle.

This sequence joins TRBV24-1 and TRBJ2-1, with D perhaps TRBD1 (6 bases). This CDR3 has 11 amino acids. V lost 9 bases, J lost 10 bases, and 12 bases lay in between. CDR1 is KGHDR, CDR2 SFDVKD, per germline. CDR3 bases: TGTGCCACCGGAAGAGGGGGAGAGCAGTTCTTC. The encoded protein is CATGRGGEQFF.

The chain is built from TRBV18 and TRBJ1-4; D not resolved. Trimming left V 4 bases short and J 5 bases short, with 11 bases between. The germline gives CDR1 KGHSH, CDR2 LQKENI. The CDR3 runs to 14 residues. The CDR3 sequence is CASSQQPPNEKLFF. Written as DNA, the CDR3 is TGTGCCAGCTCACAACAGCCACCGAATGAAAAACTGTTTTTT. Supplemented by reference TRBV18 and TRBJ1-4, the full variable domain reads NAGVMQNPRHLVRRRGQEARLRCSPMKGHSHVYWYRQLPEEGLKFMVYLQKENIIDESGMPKERFSAEFPKEGPSILRIQQVVRGDSAAYFCASSQQPPNEKLFFGSGTQLSVL.

The chain links TRBV4-2 to TRBJ2-5, with D unclear. Looked up from germline, CDR1 is LGHNA and CDR2 is YNFKEQ. This CDR3 has 14 residues. V dropped 0 bases and J dropped 0 bases, with 5 bases sitting between them. DNA for the CDR3: TGTGCCAGCAGCCAAGACAGACACCAAGAGACCCAGTACTTC. Protein sequence: CASSQDRHQETQYF.

The V gene is TRBV5-1, the J gene TRBJ2-1; TRBD2 agrees at 8 bases. This CDR3 has 16 amino acids. V shed 0 bases, J shed 8 bases, and the junction held 10 bases outside the gene matches. The V gene's germline CDR1 is SGHRS and CDR2 YFSETQ. CDR3 region: CASSLGVGSGGYEQFF. DNA of the CDR3: TGCGCCAGCAGCTTGGGTGTCGGGAGCGGGGGTTATGAGCAGTTCTTC.